This TCR beta chain was recorded in a study of shared clonotypes between healthy human individuals. At the level of the study: Aged 18 to 49, the donors were a couple of women and a few men. Broader study findings: A reduction in generation probabilities was seen for non-shared clonotypes relative to those shared by all four donors. Sharing across four donors was seen in roughly 5% of naive CD4 clonotypes.

Note on this clone: Its antigen is undetermined.

Deep was the level used in running the assay. The method was immunoSEQ multiplex PCR; TCRdb's version includes in-frame clones alone and lacks a portion of them. This table has roughly 2,300,000 clones, around 92% appearing once. CDR3 length equals 11 residues. Trimming took off 4 bases at V and 7 bases at J, with 8 bases between the two ends. Germline V CDR1 and CDR2: DFQATT, SNEGSKA (reference sequence). The clonotype originates from a man aged 18 to 30 in good health. Some clones in this sample may be carry-over from other donors' samples. This chain connects TRBV20-1 to TRBJ2-1; either TRBD1 or TRBD2 may fit D (5 bases each). The specimen sequenced was naive CD4+ T cells from PBMCs. Subset denoted: CD45RA+ positively selected. The CDR3: CSATGPNEQFF. In DNA, the CDR3 is TGCAGTGCTACGGGGCCTAATGAGCAGTTCTTC.